The clone carrying this T cell receptor (beta chain) was picked up a small number of times. The data derive from a study of blood T cell repertoires in COVID-19. In the original processing: Reference gene primer amplification gave estimated nucleated cell counts. The table came from immunoSEQ multiplex PCR; TCRdb's copy has only in-frame clones and leaves some out. V, J and clone size were drawn from that table, and D and trimming were deduced from the DNA. Of over 60,000 clones in the sample, around 77% were seen once. This CDR3 is built from 14 residues. V lost 10 bases, J lost 0 bases, and 17 bases lay in between. Germline V lookup: CDR1 SGHRS, CDR2 YFSETQ.

This chain connects TRBV5-1 to TRBJ2-7; D possibly corresponds to TRBD2 (5 bases). The clonotype originates from an older man with active or convalescent COVID-19. What was sequenced was peripheral blood. This chain's CDR3 is CASQVATVSYEQYF. The CDR3 bases are TGCGCCTCCCAAGTAGCGACGGTCTCCTACGAGCAGTACTTC.